This section outlines one TCR beta chain sequence together with its context. Its antigen is undetermined. This record comes from a study of PD-1 blockade in classical Hodgkin lymphoma. Across the whole study: Nivolumab was given intravenously to patients at 3 mg/kg every 2 weeks. Findings of the study overall: CD4+ TCR diversity climbed significantly by C4D1, unlike CD8+ TCR diversity. Underlying causes for the observed repertoire differences were not defined, possibly disease activity or prior therapy. Newly diagnosed patients were reported to start with lower TCR diversity than healthy donors.

Trimming left V 3 bases short and J 1 base short, with 7 bases between. This CDR3 is 14 amino acids long. The germline CDR1 and CDR2 sequences are MNHNS and SASEGT. The repertoire was sequenced with immunoSEQ multiplex PCR; TCRdb's copy has only in-frame clones and lacks some. The sample holds fewer than 20,000 clones, roughly three quarters seen once. Time point of the sample: cycle 4 day 1 (C4D1), after around six weeks of nivolumab. The patients all showed relapse after autologous stem cell transplantation, while their brentuximab vedotin exposure varied. Magnetic depletion of unwanted cells isolated CD4+ T cells from thawed PBMCs.

This receptor was obtained from a human donor with classical Hodgkin lymphoma. This rearrangement joins TRBV6-1 to TRBJ2-4, with TRBD2 as a possible D gene (5 bases). Specimen: CD4+ T cells from blood, collected before the fourth cycle of nivolumab. The CDR3 sequence: CASSDTGAKNIQYF. The CDR3 nucleotides are TGTGCCAGCAGTGACACGGGGGCCAAAAACATTCAGTACTTC.